This TCR beta chain was retrieved from a study of T cells after posttransplantation cyclophosphamide (TCRdb year 2016). As for the study more broadly: T cell repertoire reconstitution was tracked by TRB sequencing after myeloablative bone marrow transplantation in which posttransplantation cyclophosphamide was used as GVHD prophylaxis. Antigen receptor sequencing was done on samples from 35 PTCy-treated patients and from approximately 16 related bone marrow donors of those patients. TRB sequencing was performed on blood from all 35 or so PTCy patients with 1-year posttransplant specimens. Up to roughly 3 additional blood samples from 2 to 5.2 years after transplant were also TRB-sequenced in 3 patients, as was pretransplant blood from several patients. Because TRA and TRB clonality were tightly correlated in several samples, subsequent TCR analyses were focused on TRB only. Public TRB sequences were searched against a database of over 3,500 sequences associated with responses to pathogens, tumor antigens, self-antigens and alloantigens. General study outcomes and caveats: The TRB repertoires of T cells infiltrating skin or the GI tract showed only limited overlap with the TRB repertoires found in blood. Across the roughly 48 patients, TRB clonality was highly associated with recipient CMV seropositivity and CMV reactivation, and diversity with PTCy was similar to that in the CNI/methotrexate controls. Donor-recipient similarity was low at 1-2 months but rose over the first year, and later blood repertoires were often dominated by donor CD8+ memory clones.

TRB sequencing was run on genomic DNA with either the immunoSEQ assay at survey resolution or the hsTCRB kit. The original methods were these. The immunoSEQ software was used for initial read processing, and the LymphoSeq R package was used for repertoire analyses. For each TRB dataset, clonality was calculated as 1 minus normalized Shannon entropy, and the Gini coefficient was computed as well. To infer phenotypes in unsorted samples, TRB sequences from sorted subsets of the recipient or donor were mapped onto the unsorted samples of the same recipient. TCRdb mirrors the immuneACCESS table, restricted to in-frame sequences. Some clones are absent from its copies; in checked studies, under half trace to an unresolved V gene, and the reason for the others is unknown. The D gene and trimming were derived from the DNA, and the V and J assignments and clone size from that table. The sample contains approximately 7,000 clones, 81% of them found a single time. The leading ten clones occupy about 20% of the sample.

A note on this clone: The antigen it binds to is not known. There are no base qualities to consult, and no much larger clone falls within one base.

The intended sense of this specimen's treatment or condition label: high-dose cyclophosphamide on days +3 and +4 as single-agent GVHD prophylaxis. Patients in the PTCy group got busulfan and fludarabine conditioning, a marrow graft from a related or unrelated donor, and cyclophosphamide on days +3 and +4. PTCy-treated patients were drawn from a prospective multi-institutional clinical trial. Mononuclear cells from peripheral blood and bone marrow were separated by Ficoll-Hypaque density centrifugation and then cryopreserved. The CDR3 starts with the cysteine, ends with the phenylalanine, and has 13 residues. The retained sequence is limited to the CDR3, 39 bases, with the frame set at the first base. CDR1 is given as SGHAT and CDR2 as FQNNGV, both from the germline V gene.

The specimen comprised PBMCs, sampled after allogeneic stem cell transplant with posttransplant cyclophosphamide. The V and J genes are TRBV11-2 and TRBJ2-5; the D gene is unclear. The J call is in doubt because the DNA end fits TRBJ2-7 better. The TCR was taken from a female patient aged 50-59 years who received an allogeneic stem cell transplant from a related donor, was CMV-positive, and had no GVHD. After transplantation, some T cells may belong to the graft donor instead of the recipient. The nucleotide sequence is TGTGCCAGTGGTACAAGAGCGCTTCTCGAGCAGTACTTC. The encoded protein is CASGTRALLEQYF.